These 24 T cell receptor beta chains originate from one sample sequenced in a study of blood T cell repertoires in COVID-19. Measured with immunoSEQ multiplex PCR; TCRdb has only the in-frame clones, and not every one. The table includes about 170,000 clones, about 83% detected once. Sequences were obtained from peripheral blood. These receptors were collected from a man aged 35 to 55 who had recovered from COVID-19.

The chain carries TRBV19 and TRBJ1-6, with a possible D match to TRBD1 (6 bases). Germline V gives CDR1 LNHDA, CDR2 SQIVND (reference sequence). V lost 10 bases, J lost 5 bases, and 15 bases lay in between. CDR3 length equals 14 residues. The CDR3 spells CATSVRGDNSPLHF. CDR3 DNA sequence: TGTGCCACCTCTGTCAGGGGAGATAATTCACCCCTCCACTTT.

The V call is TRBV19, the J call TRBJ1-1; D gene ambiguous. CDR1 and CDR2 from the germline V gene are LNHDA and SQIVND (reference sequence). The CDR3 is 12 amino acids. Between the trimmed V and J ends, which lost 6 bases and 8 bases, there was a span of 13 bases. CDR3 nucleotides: TGTGCCAGTAGCCGGGGAGGACTCGAAGCTTTCTTT. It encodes CASSRGGLEAFF.

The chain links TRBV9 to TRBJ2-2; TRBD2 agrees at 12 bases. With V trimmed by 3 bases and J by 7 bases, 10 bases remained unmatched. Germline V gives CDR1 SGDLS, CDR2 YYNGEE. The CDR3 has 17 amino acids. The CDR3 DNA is TGTGCCAGCAGCGCCCCCACTAGCGGGAGGTTCGTCGGGGAGCTGTTTTTT. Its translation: CASSAPTSGRFVGELFF.

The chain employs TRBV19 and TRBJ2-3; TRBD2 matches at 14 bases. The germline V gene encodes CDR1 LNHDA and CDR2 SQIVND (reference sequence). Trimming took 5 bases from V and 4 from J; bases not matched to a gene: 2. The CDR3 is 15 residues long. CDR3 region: CASSAGLAGADTQYF. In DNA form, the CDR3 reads TGTGCCAGTAGTGCGGGACTAGCGGGAGCAGATACGCAGTATTTT.

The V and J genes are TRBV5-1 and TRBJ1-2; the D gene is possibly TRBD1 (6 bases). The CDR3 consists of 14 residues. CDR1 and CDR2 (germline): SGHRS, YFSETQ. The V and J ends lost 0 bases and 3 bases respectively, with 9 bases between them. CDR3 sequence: CASSLVGADYGYTF. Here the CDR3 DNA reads TGCGCCAGCAGCTTGGTGGGGGCAGACTATGGCTACACCTTC.

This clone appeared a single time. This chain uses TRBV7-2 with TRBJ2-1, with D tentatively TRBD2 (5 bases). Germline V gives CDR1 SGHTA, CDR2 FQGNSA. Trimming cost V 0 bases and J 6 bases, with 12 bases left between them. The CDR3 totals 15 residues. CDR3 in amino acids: CASSLAGVYSNEQFF. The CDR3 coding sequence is TGTGCCAGCAGCTTAGCCGGGGTTTACAGCAATGAGCAGTTCTTC.

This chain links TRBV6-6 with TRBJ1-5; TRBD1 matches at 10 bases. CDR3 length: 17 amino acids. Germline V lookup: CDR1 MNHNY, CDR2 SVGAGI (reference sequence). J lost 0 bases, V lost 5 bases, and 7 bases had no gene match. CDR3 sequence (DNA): TGTGCCAGCAGTCCCGGGACAGGGGTGTATAGCAATCAGCCCCAGCATTTT. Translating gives CASSPGTGVYSNQPQHF.

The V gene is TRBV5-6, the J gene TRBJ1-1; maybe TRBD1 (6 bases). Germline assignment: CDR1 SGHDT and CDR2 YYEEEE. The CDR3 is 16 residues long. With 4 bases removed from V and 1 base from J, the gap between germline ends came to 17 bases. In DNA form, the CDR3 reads TGTGCCAGCAGCGCGGGAGGGGGGCGTAGGAACACTGAAGCTTTCTTT. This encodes CASSAGGGRRNTEAFF. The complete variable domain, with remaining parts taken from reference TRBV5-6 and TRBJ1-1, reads DAGVTQSPTHLIKTRGQQVTLRCSPKSGHDTVSWYQQALGQGPQFIFQYYEEEERQRGNFPDRFSGHQFPNYSSELNVNALLLGDSALYLCASSAGGGRRNTEAFFGQGTRLTVV.

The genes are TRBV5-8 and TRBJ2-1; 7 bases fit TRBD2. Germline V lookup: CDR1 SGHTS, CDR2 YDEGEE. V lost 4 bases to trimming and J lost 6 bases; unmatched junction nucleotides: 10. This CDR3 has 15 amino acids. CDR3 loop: CASSKFERDGNEQFF. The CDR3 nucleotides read TGTGCCAGCAGCAAGTTCGAGCGGGACGGCAATGAGCAGTTCTTC.

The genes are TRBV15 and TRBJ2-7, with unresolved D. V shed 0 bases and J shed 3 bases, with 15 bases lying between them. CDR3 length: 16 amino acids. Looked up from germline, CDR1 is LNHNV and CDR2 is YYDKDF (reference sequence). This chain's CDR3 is CATSRDKYSTRYEQYF. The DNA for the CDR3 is TGTGCCACCAGCAGAGATAAGTACTCTACGCGCTACGAGCAGTACTTC.

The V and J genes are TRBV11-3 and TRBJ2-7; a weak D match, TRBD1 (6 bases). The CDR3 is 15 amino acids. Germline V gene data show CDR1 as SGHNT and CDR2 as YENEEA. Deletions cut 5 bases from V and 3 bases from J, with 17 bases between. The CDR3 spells CASSVQGQIRYEQYF. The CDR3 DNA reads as TGTGCCAGCAGCGTACAGGGACAAATTCGCTACGAGCAGTACTTC.

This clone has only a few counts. In nucleotides, the CDR3 is TGTGCCAGCAGCTTGGGGACAGAAGGTCAGCCCCAGCATTTT. This gives the protein CASSLGTEGQPQHF. V and J are TRBV5-5 and TRBJ1-5; a possible D gene is TRBD1 (6 bases). The CDR3 is 14 residues long. V lost 0 bases and J lost 6, with 10 bases in between. Per germline, CDR1 SGHKS and CDR2 YYEKEE (reference sequence).

The CDR3 loop reads CASSYTAMNTEAFF. The CDR3, as DNA: TGTGCCAGCAGTTACACAGCCATGAACACTGAAGCTTTCTTT. The chain joins TRBV6-6 to TRBJ1-1, with D uncertain. The V and J ends lost 2 bases and 0 bases respectively, with 7 bases between them. The CDR3 sequence is 14 residues long. Germline V lookup: CDR1 MNHNY, CDR2 SVGAGI (reference sequence).

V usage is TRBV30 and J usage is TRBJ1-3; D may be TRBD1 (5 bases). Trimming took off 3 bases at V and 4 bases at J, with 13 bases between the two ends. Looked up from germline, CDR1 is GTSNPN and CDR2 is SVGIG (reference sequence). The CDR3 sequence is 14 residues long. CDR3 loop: CAWSSGVEGNTIYF. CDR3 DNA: TGTGCCTGGAGCTCGGGGGTAGAAGGAAACACCATATATTTT. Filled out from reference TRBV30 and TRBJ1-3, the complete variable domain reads SQTIHQWPATLVQPVGSPLSLECTVEGTSNPNLYWYRQAAGRGLQLLFYSVGIGQISSEVPQNLSASRPQDRQFILSSKKLLLSDSGFYLCAWSSGVEGNTIYFGEGSWLTVV.

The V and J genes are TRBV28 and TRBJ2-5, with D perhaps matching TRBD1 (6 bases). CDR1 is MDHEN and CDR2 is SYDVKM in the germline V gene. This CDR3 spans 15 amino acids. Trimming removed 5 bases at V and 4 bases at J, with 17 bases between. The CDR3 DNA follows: TGTGCCAGCAGTCCTGGATCGGACAGAGGAGAGACCCAGTACTTC. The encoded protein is CASSPGSDRGETQYF.

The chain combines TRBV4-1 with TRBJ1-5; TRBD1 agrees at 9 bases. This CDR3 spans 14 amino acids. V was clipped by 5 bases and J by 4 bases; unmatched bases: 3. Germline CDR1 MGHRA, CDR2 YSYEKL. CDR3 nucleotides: TGCGCCAGCAGCGGGACAGGGAGTAATCAGCCCCAGCATTTT. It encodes CASSGTGSNQPQHF.

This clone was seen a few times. The CDR3 nucleotides read TGTGCCACCAGGGGAGACTCCTACGAGCAGTACTTC. Its translation: CATRGDSYEQYF. V gene TRBV24-1 combines with J gene TRBJ2-7; possibly TRBD2 for D (5 bases). The CDR3 is made up of 12 amino acids. With 7 bases removed from V and 0 bases from J, the gap between germline ends came to 6 bases. CDR1 is KGHDR, CDR2 SFDVKD, per germline.

The CDR3 loop reads CATRSTGAPNQPQHF. The CDR3 nucleotides read TGTGCCACGAGAAGTACAGGGGCCCCCAATCAGCCCCAGCATTTT. The chain is built from TRBV15 and TRBJ1-5; TRBD1 matches at 7 bases. In germline, CDR1 is LNHNV, CDR2 YYDKDF (reference sequence). The trim removed 9 bases at V and 3 bases at J, leaving 11 bases unmatched. This CDR3 contains 15 residues.

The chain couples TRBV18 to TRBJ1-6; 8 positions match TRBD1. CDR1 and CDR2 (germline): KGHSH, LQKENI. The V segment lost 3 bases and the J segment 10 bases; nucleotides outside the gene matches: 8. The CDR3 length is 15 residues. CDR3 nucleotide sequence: TGTGCCAGCTCACCTATGGACAGGGAGGTCTCACCCCTCCACTTT. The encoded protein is CASSPMDREVSPLHF.

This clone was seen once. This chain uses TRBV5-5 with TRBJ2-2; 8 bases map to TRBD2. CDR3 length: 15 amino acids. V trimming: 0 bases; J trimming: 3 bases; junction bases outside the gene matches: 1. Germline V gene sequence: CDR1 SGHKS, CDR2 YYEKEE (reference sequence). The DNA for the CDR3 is TGTGCCAGCAGCTTGGAGCGGGGGTACACCGGGGAGCTGTTTTTT. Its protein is CASSLERGYTGELFF.

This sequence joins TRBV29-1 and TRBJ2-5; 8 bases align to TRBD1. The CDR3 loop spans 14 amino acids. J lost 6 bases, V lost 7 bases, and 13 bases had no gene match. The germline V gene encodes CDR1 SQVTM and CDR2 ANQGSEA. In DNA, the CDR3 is TGCAGCGCCACGGACAACTCCAGGGGGCAGACCCAGTACTTC. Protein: CSATDNSRGQTQYF. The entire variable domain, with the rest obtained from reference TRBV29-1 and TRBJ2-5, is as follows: SAVISQKPSRDICQRGTSLTIQCQVDSQVTMMFWYRQQPGQSLTLIATANQGSEATYESGFVIDKFPISRPNLTFSTLTVSNMSPEDSSIYLCSATDNSRGQTQYFGPGTRLLVL.

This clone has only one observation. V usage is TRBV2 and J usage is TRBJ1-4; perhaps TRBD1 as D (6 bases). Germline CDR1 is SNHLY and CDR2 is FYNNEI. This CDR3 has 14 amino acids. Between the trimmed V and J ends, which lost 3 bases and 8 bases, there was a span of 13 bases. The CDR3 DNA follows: TGTGCCAGCAGTGAGGCGGGGGCAGGAGAAAAACTGTTTTTT. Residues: CASSEAGAGEKLFF.

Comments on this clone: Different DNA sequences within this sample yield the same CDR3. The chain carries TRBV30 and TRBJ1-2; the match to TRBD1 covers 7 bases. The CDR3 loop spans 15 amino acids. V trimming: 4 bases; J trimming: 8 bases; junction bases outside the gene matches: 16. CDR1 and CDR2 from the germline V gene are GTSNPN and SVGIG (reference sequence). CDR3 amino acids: CAWIRVEGASEGYTF. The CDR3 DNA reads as TGTGCCTGGATCCGAGTCGAGGGGGCTTCGGAGGGCTACACCTTC. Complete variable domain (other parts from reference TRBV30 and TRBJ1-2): SQTIHQWPATLVQPVGSPLSLECTVEGTSNPNLYWYRQAAGRGLQLLFYSVGIGQISSEVPQNLSASRPQDRQFILSSKKLLLSDSGFYLCAWIRVEGASEGYTFGSGTRLTVV.

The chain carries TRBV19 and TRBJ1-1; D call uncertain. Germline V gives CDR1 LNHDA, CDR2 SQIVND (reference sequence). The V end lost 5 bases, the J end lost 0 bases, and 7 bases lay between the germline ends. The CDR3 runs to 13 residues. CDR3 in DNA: TGTGCCAGTAGTGACTCTCTGAACACTGAAGCTTTCTTT. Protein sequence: CASSDSLNTEAFF.